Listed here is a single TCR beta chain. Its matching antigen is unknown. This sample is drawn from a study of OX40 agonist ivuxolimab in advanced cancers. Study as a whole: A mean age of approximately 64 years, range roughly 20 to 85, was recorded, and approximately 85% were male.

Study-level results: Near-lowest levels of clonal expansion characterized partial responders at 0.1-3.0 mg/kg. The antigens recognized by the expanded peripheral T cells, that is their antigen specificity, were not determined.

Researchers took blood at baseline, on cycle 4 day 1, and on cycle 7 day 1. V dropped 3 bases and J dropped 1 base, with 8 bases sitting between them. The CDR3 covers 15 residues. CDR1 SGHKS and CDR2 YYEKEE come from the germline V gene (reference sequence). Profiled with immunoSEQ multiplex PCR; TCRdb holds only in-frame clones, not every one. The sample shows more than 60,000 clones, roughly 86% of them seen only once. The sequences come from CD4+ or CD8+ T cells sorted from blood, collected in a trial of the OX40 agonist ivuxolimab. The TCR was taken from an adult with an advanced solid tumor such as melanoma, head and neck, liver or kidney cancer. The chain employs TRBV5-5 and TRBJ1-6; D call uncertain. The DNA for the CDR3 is TGTGCCAGCAGCTCTACAGCGTCCTATAATTCACCCCTCCACTTT. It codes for CASSSTASYNSPLHF. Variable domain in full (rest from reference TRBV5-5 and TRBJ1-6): DAGVTQSPTHLIKTRGQQVTLRCSPISGHKSVSWYQQVLGQGPQFIFQYYEKEERGRGNFPDRFSARQFPNYSSELNVNALLLGDSALYLCASSSTASYNSPLHFGNGTRLTVT.